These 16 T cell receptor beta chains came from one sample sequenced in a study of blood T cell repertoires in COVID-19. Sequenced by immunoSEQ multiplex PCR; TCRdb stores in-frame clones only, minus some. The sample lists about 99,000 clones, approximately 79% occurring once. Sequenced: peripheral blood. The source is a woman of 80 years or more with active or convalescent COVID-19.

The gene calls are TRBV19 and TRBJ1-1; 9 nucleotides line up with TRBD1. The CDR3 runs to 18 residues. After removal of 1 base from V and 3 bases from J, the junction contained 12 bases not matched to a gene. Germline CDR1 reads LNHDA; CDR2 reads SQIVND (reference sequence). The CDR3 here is CASSIGPGTGSVYTEAFF. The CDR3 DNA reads TGTGCCAGTAGTATAGGGCCCGGGACAGGGTCCGTGTACACTGAAGCTTTCTTT.

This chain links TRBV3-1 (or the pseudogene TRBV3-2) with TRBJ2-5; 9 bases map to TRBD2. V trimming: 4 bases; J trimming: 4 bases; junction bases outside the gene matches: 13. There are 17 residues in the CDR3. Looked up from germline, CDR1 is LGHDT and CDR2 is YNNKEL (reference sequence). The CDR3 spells CASSPLGGAGGRETQYF. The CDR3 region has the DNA TGTGCCAGCAGCCCTCTGGGAGGAGCGGGAGGCCGAGAGACCCAGTACTTC.

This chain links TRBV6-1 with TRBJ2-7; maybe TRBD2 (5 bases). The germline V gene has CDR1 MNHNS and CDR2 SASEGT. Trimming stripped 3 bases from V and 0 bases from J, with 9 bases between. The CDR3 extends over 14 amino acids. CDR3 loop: CASSDGLTSYEQYF. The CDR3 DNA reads TGTGCCAGCAGTGATGGACTGACCTCCTACGAGCAGTACTTC.

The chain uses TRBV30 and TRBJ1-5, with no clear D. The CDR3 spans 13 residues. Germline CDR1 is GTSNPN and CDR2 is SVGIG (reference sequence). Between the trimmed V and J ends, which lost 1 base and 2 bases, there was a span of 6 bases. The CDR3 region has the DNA TGTGCCTGGAGTGGGAGCCGCAATCAGCCCCAGCATTTT. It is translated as CAWSGSRNQPQHF.

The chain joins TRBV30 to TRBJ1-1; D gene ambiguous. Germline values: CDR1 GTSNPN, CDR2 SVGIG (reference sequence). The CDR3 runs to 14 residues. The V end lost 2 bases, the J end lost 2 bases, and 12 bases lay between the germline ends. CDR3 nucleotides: TGTGCCTGGAGTAAATCGACACCCAACACTGAAGCTTTCTTT. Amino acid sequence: CAWSKSTPNTEAFF.

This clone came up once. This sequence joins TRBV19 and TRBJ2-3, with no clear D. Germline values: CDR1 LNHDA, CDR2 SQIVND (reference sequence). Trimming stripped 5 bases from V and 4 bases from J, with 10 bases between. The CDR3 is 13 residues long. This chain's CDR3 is CASSLGRSDTQYF. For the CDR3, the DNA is TGTGCCAGTAGTTTAGGCAGATCAGATACGCAGTATTTT.

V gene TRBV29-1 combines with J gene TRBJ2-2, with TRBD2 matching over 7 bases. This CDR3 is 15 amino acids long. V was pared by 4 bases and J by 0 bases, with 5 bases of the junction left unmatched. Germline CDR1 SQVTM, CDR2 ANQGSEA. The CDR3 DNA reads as TGCAGCGTTGTTCCCAGCGGGGCGAACACCGGGGAGCTGTTTTTT. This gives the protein CSVVPSGANTGELFF.

This CDR3 is CASSLAKAGALEQYF. CDR3 in DNA: TGTGCCAGCAGCTTGGCCAAGGCGGGAGCTCTCGAGCAGTACTTC. This chain links TRBV5-4 with TRBJ2-7; TRBD2 matches at 7 bases. Trimming removed 0 bases from V and 6 bases from J; junction bases left unmatched: 9. Germline lookup yields CDR1 SGHNT and CDR2 YYREEE (reference sequence). The CDR3 runs 15 residues.

This chain's CDR3 is CASNGQTEDYGYTF. In nucleotides, the CDR3 is TGTGCCAGCAATGGACAGACCGAGGACTATGGCTACACCTTC. The gene calls are TRBV2 and TRBJ1-2; a possible D gene is TRBD1 (6 bases). The CDR3 sequence is 14 residues long. Trimming shortened V by 7 bases and J by 3 bases, and 15 bases separated the two germline ends. Germline CDR1 and CDR2: SNHLY and FYNNEI.

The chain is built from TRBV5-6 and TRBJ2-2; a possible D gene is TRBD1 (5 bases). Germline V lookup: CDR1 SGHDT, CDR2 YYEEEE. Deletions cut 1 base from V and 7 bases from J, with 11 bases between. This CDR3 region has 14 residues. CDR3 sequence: CASSLFAGIGELFF. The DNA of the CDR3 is TGTGCCAGCAGCTTGTTTGCAGGGATCGGGGAGCTGTTTTTT.

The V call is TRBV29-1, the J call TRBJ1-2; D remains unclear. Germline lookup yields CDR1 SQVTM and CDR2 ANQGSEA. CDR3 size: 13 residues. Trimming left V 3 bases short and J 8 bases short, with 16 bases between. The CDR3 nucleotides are TGCAGCGTTGAGAGACTGATAGGCGGAGGCTACACCTTC. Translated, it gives CSVERLIGGGYTF.

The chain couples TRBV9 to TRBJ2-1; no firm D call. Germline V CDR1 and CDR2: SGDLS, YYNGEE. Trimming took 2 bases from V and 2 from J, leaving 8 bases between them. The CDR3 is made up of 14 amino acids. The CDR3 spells CASSVTAAYNEQFF. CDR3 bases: TGTGCCAGCAGCGTCACAGCAGCCTACAATGAGCAGTTCTTC.

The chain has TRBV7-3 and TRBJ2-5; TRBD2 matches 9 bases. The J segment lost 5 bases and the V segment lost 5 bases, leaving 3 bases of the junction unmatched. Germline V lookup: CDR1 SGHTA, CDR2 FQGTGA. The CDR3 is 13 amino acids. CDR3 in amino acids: CASSPSGRETQYF. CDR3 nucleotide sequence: TGTGCCAGCAGCCCGAGCGGGAGGGAGACCCAGTACTTC.

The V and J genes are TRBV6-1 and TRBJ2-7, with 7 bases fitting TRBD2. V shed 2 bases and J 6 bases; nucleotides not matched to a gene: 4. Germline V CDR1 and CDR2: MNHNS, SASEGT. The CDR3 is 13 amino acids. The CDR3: CASSEQSGTEQYF. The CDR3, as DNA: TGTGCCAGCAGTGAACAGAGCGGGACCGAGCAGTACTTC.

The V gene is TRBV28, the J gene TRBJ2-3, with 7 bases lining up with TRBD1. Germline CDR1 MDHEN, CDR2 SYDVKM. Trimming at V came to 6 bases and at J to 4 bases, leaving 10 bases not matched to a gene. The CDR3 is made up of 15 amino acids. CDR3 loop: CASRSHRGWADTQYF. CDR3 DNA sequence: TGTGCCAGCAGGTCCCACAGGGGTTGGGCAGATACGCAGTATTTT.

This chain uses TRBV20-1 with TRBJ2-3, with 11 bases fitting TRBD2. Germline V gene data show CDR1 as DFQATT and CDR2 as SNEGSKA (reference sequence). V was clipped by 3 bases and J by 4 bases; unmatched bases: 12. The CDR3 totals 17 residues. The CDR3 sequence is CSASNPTSGSWADTQYF. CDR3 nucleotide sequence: TGCAGTGCTAGTAACCCAACTAGCGGGAGTTGGGCAGATACGCAGTATTTT.